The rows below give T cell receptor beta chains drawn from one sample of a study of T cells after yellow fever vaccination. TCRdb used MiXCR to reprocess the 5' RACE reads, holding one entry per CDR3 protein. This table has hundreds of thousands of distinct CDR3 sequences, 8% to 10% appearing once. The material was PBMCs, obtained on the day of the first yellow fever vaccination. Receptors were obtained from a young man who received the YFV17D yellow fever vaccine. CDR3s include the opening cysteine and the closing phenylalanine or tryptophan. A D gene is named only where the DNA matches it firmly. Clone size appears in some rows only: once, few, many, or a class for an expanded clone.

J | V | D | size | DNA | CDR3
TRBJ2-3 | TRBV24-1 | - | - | TGTGCCACCAGTGATACCCCAGGGTTAAGCACAGATACGCAGTATTTT | CATSDTPGLSTDTQYF
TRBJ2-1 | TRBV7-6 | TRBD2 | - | TGTGCCAGCAGCCGGGAGGAGGGTGCCCACAATGAGCAGTTCTTC | CASSREEGAHNEQFF
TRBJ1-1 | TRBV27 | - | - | TGTGCCAGCAGTTCAGGGTTATGGACTGAAGCTTTCTTT | CASSSGLWTEAFF
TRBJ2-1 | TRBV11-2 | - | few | TGTGCCAGCAGCCCCGGAGGGGGCGGGAATGAGCAGTTCTTC | CASSPGGGGNEQFF
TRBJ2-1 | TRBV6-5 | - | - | TGTGCCAGCAGTTACCCACCGGGGGGCGGAGATGAGCAGTTCTTC | CASSYPPGGGDEQFF
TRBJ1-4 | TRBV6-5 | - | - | TGTGCCAGCAGTTACGGCCGGGGAGTCACTAATGAAAAACTGTTTTTT | CASSYGRGVTNEKLFF
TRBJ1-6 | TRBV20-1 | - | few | TGCAGTGCCCCCAGGGACGGAAATTCACCCCTCCACTTT | CSAPRDGNSPLHF
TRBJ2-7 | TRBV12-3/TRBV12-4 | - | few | TGTGCCAGCAGTCCGAACTACGGCTACGAGCAGTACTTC | CASSPNYGYEQYF
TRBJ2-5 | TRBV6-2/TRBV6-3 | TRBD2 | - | TGTGCCAGCAGTTCGAACGGGGGGAAAGAGACCCAGTACTTC | CASSSNGGKETQYF
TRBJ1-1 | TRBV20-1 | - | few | TGCAGTGCTATTAGGCGGGGAGCCACTGAAGCTTTCTTT | CSAIRRGATEAFF
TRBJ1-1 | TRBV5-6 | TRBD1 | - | TGTGCCAGCAGCGGGGACAGGGGGCCTCGGAACACTGAAGCTTTCTTT | CASSGDRGPRNTEAFF
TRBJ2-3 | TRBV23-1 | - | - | TGCGCCAAATCCCGGGGGACGGCCCCGAATACGCAGTATTTT | CAKSRGTAPNTQYF
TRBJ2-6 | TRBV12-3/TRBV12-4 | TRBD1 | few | TGTGCCAGCAGTTTAGTGAACAACAGGGGGCGACGTGGGGCCAACGTCCTGACTTTC | CASSLVNNRGRRGANVLTF
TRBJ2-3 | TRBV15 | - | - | TGTGCCACCAGGAGGAGTAGCACAGATACGCAGTATTTT | CATRRSSTDTQYF
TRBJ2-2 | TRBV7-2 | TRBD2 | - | TGTGCCAGCAGCTTTTGGGGGGGTCACACCGGGGAGCTGTTTTTT | CASSFWGGHTGELFF
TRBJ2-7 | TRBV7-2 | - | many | TGTGCCAGCAGCTTAGGGGGCAGTACCTACGAGCAGTACTTC | CASSLGGSTYEQYF
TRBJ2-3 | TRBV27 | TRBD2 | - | TGTGCCAGCAGCCCCCGGGGTAGCGGGTTTGGTACGCAGTATTTT | CASSPRGSGFGTQYF
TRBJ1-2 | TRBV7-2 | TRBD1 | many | TGTGCCAGCAGCGCCCGGGAGGGGGCGCGGGATGGCTACACCTTC | CASSAREGARDGYTF
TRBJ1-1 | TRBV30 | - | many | TGTGCCTGGAGTTCTGTGACACCCGGCACTGAAGCTTTCTTT | CAWSSVTPGTEAFF
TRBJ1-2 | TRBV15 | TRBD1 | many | TGTGCCACCAGCAGAGATCAGGTAGCACAGGGGGCCTCTGGCTACACCTTC | CATSRDQVAQGASGYTF
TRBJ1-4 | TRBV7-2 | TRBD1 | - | TGTGCCAGCAGCTTAGTTTCAGGGGGGAGTGAAAAACTGTTTTTT | CASSLVSGGSEKLFF
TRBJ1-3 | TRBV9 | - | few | TGTGCCAGCAGCGTAGCTACGGGGAGCTCTGGAAACACCATATATTTT | CASSVATGSSGNTIYF
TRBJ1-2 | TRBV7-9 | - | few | TGTGCCAGCAGCTTATACCTGGAGGGGCATGGCTACACCTTC | CASSLYLEGHGYTF
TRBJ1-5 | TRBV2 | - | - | TGTGCCACCGACATGGGCAATCAGCCCCAGCATTTT | CATDMGNQPQHF
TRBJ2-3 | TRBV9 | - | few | TGTGCCAGCAGCGATAAGGGGCAAAGCACAGATACGCAGTATTTT | CASSDKGQSTDTQYF
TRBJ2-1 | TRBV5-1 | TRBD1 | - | TGCGCCAGCAGCTTCGGGGACAGTCCATACAATGAGCAGTTCTTC | CASSFGDSPYNEQFF
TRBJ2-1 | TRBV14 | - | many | TGTGCCAGCAGCCAAGGCGCGGATGAGCAGTTCTTC | CASSQGADEQFF
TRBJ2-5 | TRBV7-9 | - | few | TGTGCCAGCAGCTTAGGCCGGGAGTCTACTCAGTACTTC | CASSLGRESTQYF